This TCR beta chain was obtained from a study of shared clonotypes between healthy human individuals. Overall study: Aged 18 to 49, the donors were a couple of women and a few men. Study conclusions and caveats: With several donors compared, 4% to 5% of naive CD4 clonotypes were shared. Relative to memory subsets, naive subsets generally showed larger estimated richness.

CDR1 SGHDN and CDR2 FVKESK come from the germline V gene. This CDR3 has 15 amino acids. The germline V and J ends were trimmed by 4 bases and 0 bases, with 10 bases remaining between them. Repertoires were generated with immunoSEQ multiplex PCR, while TCRdb's copy carries only in-frame clones and drops some. The data contain about 2 million clones, around 96% of them singletons. CD8 cells classed as naive were CD45RO-negative and positively selected for CCR7, excluding terminally differentiated effector memory CD45RA+ cells. Regarding this clone: Antigen: not known.

The TCR sequence derives from a man between 18 and 29 years old in good health. The chain has TRBV14 and TRBJ1-5; D unresolved. Sequenced: naive CD8+ T cells sorted from blood. CDR3 DNA sequence: TGTGCCAGCAGCCCGCTATGGGCTAGCAATCAGCCCCAGCATTTT. This encodes CASSPLWASNQPQHF.